These T cell receptor beta chains were read from a single sample in a study of blood T cell repertoires in COVID-19. The data were produced by immunoSEQ multiplex PCR, yet TCRdb's version contains in-frame clones alone and is incomplete. The sample has approximately 77,000 clones, approximately 85% seen once. The specimen sequenced was peripheral blood. These receptors originate from a man aged 45-65 years with COVID-19, enrolled during active disease. Both conserved end residues are part of each CDR3. A D gene is named only where the DNA matches it firmly. Clone size is stated in some rows and not others, as once, few, many or a class when expanded.

J,D,size,V,CDR3,DNA
TRBJ2-1,.,.,TRBV18,CASSLEWTEQGGYEQFF,TGTGCCAGCTCACTCGAGTGGACAGAACAGGGCGGGTATGAGCAGTTCTTC
TRBJ1-3,TRBD1,.,TRBV9,CASSVAGTGTRFSGNTIYF,TGTGCCAGCAGCGTAGCTGGGACAGGGACCAGATTCTCTGGAAACACCATATATTTT
TRBJ1-5,.,.,TRBV28,CASSLLNQPQHF,TGTGCCAGCAGTTTACTGAATCAGCCCCAGCATTTT
TRBJ2-3,.,.,TRBV6-5,CASRLAGLTDTQYF,TGTGCCAGCAGACTAGCAGGACTAACAGATACGCAGTATTTT
TRBJ2-5,TRBD2,.,TRBV7-9,CASSLGLAGGETQYF,TGTGCCAGCAGCTTAGGACTAGCGGGAGGAGAGACCCAGTACTTC
TRBJ2-1,.,.,TRBV24-1,CATSDPGRGFNEQFF,TGTGCCACCAGTGACCCCGGCAGGGGCTTCAATGAGCAGTTCTTC
TRBJ2-7,.,.,TRBV6-5,CASSNLEYEQYF,TGTGCCAGCAGTAATCTGGAGTACGAGCAGTACTTC
TRBJ2-2,TRBD1,.,TRBV10-3,CAIRRQGANTGELFF,TGTGCCATCAGACGACAGGGGGCGAACACCGGGGAGCTGTTTTTT
TRBJ2-6,TRBD1,few,TRBV10-2,CASRGQGVSSGANVLTF,TGCGCCAGCAGGGGACAGGGGGTTAGCTCTGGGGCCAACGTCCTGACTTTC
TRBJ1-1,TRBD1,.,TRBV9,CASSVTGEGRTEAFF,TGTGCCAGCAGCGTGACAGGGGAGGGGAGGACTGAAGCTTTCTTT
TRBJ1-2,.,.,TRBV30,CAWSRGNYGYTF,TGTGCCTGGAGTAGAGGGAACTATGGCTACACCTTC
TRBJ2-1,.,.,TRBV21-1,CAAPTGGPYNEQFF,TGTGCCGCGCCTACAGGGGGTCCCTACAATGAGCAGTTCTTC
TRBJ2-5,.,.,TRBV4-1,CASSQEGNSPRETQYF,TGCGCCAGCAGCCAAGAAGGCAACAGTCCCCGGGAGACCCAGTACTTC
TRBJ1-5,TRBD1,.,TRBV15,CATSREGTGGFQPQHF,TGTGCCACCAGCCGCGAGGGCACAGGGGGATTTCAGCCCCAGCATTTT
TRBJ2-7,.,.,TRBV6-5,CASIPATGSYEQYF,TGTGCCAGCATCCCAGCTACAGGTTCCTACGAGCAGTACTTC
TRBJ1-1,TRBD1,.,TRBV18,CASSRGPKRNTEAFF,TGTGCCAGCTCCAGGGGGCCAAAGAGAAACACTGAAGCTTTCTTT
TRBJ1-5,.,.,TRBV30,CAWSGDTFNQPQHF,TGTGCCTGGAGTGGCGACACGTTTAATCAGCCCCAGCATTTT
TRBJ1-5,.,.,TRBV28,CASSFAAAYPNQPQHF,TGTGCCAGCAGTTTCGCGGCCGCTTACCCCAATCAGCCCCAGCATTTT
TRBJ2-7,TRBD2,.,TRBV6-2/TRBV6-3,CASSGPLAGGREQYF,TGTGCCAGCAGTGGACCTTTGGCGGGAGGGCGGGAGCAGTACTTC
TRBJ1-1,TRBD1,.,TRBV18,CASSSKNPGTVQFTEAFF,TGTGCCAGCTCATCCAAAAATCCCGGGACAGTGCAATTTACTGAAGCTTTCTTT
TRBJ2-2,TRBD1,.,TRBV7-3,CASSLGTGTGELFF,TGTGCCAGCAGCTTAGGGACAGGAACCGGGGAGCTGTTTTTT
TRBJ2-3,.,.,TRBV10-3,CAISEPGLGNTDTQYF,TGTGCCATCAGTGAGCCCGGACTTGGTAACACAGATACGCAGTATTTT
TRBJ1-3,TRBD1,.,TRBV6-5,CASSSGQGRGNTIYF,TGTGCCAGCAGTTCGGGACAGGGAAGGGGAAACACCATATATTTT
TRBJ2-3,.,.,TRBV3-1/TRBV3-2,CASSLQGSGKADTQYF,TGTGCCAGCAGCCTCCAGGGGAGCGGGAAGGCAGATACGCAGTATTTT
TRBJ2-3,.,.,TRBV10-1,CASIRGEAQVDTQYF,TGCGCCAGCATCCGGGGTGAGGCGCAGGTAGATACGCAGTATTTT
TRBJ1-1,.,.,TRBV6-5,CASSPGHETSEAFF,TGTGCCAGCAGCCCGGGACACGAGACGTCTGAAGCTTTCTTT
TRBJ2-1,TRBD1,.,TRBV5-1,CASSSTGQGGTYNEQFF,TGCGCCAGCAGCTCTACGGGACAGGGAGGGACCTACAATGAGCAGTTCTTC
TRBJ1-1,.,.,TRBV5-1,CASSSAWTRQNTEAFF,TGCGCCAGCAGTTCAGCATGGACACGGCAGAACACTGAAGCTTTCTTT
TRBJ1-5,TRBD1,.,TRBV28,CASSPTLGQGENQPQHF,TGTGCCAGCAGTCCTACCTTGGGACAGGGCGAGAATCAGCCCCAGCATTTT
TRBJ1-5,TRBD1,.,TRBV2,CASNEQGSQPQHF,TGTGCCAGCAACGAACAGGGGAGTCAGCCCCAGCATTTT
TRBJ1-1,TRBD1,.,TRBV7-2,CASSADRGRRTEAFF,TGTGCCAGCAGCGCGGACAGGGGGCGAAGAACTGAAGCTTTCTTT
TRBJ1-5,.,once,TRBV18,CASSPGGSNQPQHF,TGTGCCAGCTCACCCGGCGGAAGCAATCAGCCCCAGCATTTT
TRBJ1-5,.,few,TRBV28,CASSLGGLGQPQHF,TGTGCCAGCAGTTTAGGAGGGCTGGGTCAGCCCCAGCATTTT
TRBJ2-3,.,.,TRBV7-3,CASSLGLTGTDTQYF,TGTGCCAGCAGCTTAGGCTTGACTGGCACAGATACGCAGTATTTT
TRBJ1-2,.,.,TRBV25-1,CASSGGHTANYGYTF,TGTGCCAGCAGTGGGGGACACACAGCTAACTATGGCTACACCTTC
TRBJ1-1,.,.,TRBV13,CASSLKNTEAFF,TGTGCCAGCAGCCTAAAGAACACTGAAGCTTTCTTT
TRBJ2-5,TRBD1,.,TRBV6-5,CASSLNRQGQETQYF,TGTGCCAGCAGCCTTAACCGACAGGGACAAGAGACCCAGTACTTC
TRBJ1-1,.,.,TRBV6-1,CASSEGEHTEAFF,TGTGCCAGCAGTGAAGGGGAGCACACTGAAGCTTTCTTT
TRBJ2-6,TRBD1,.,TRBV7-6,CASSSGQGSGANVLTF,TGTGCCAGCAGCTCGGGACAGGGCTCTGGGGCCAACGTCCTGACTTTC
TRBJ2-7,.,.,TRBV7-9,CASSSVFSYEQYF,TGTGCCAGCAGCTCCGTATTCTCCTACGAGCAGTACTTC
TRBJ2-3,TRBD2,.,TRBV28,CASSLRPSGVSTDTQYF,TGTGCCAGCAGTTTACGGCCTAGCGGGGTGAGCACAGATACGCAGTATTTT
TRBJ1-2,.,once,TRBV29-1,CSVGQGINYGYTF,TGCAGCGTTGGTCAGGGGATCAACTATGGCTACACCTTC
TRBJ2-7,.,.,TRBV6-5,CASSYSGLEGYEQYF,TGTGCCAGCAGTTACTCGGGCCTCGAAGGCTACGAGCAGTACTTC
TRBJ2-7,.,.,TRBV20-1,CSASAGLSSYEQYF,TGCAGTGCTAGTGCAGGATTGAGCTCCTACGAGCAGTACTTC
TRBJ1-1,.,.,TRBV28,CASSSPGSGRLNTEAFF,TGTGCCAGCAGTTCCCCGGGTAGTGGTCGATTGAACACTGAAGCTTTCTTT
TRBJ2-6,.,.,TRBV5-1,CASSWVGLSSGANVLTF,TGCGCCAGCAGCTGGGTCGGACTGAGCTCTGGGGCCAACGTCCTGACTTTC
TRBJ2-2,.,.,TRBV5-1,CASSVQGKDTGELFF,TGCGCCAGCAGCGTACAGGGAAAGGACACCGGGGAGCTGTTTTTT
TRBJ1-5,.,once,TRBV7-2,CASSLGRGGGNQPQHF,TGTGCCAGCAGCCTCGGAAGGGGAGGGGGAAATCAGCCCCAGCATTTT
TRBJ2-4,TRBD1,.,TRBV30,CARRGGVGVSKNIQYF,TGTGCCCGTAGAGGGGGCGTGGGAGTATCTAAAAACATTCAGTACTTC
TRBJ1-1,TRBD1,.,TRBV5-4,CASSLAWTGNPMNTEAFF,TGTGCCAGCAGCTTGGCCTGGACAGGGAATCCCATGAACACTGAAGCTTTCTTT
TRBJ2-7,.,.,TRBV5-4,CASSSQGREQYF,TGTGCCAGCAGCTCACAGGGACGCGAGCAGTACTTC
TRBJ2-3,TRBD1,.,TRBV27,CASSSPGQGADTQYF,TGTGCCAGCAGTTCTCCGGGACAGGGCGCAGATACGCAGTATTTT
TRBJ2-7,.,.,TRBV30,CAWTEGGYEQYF,TGTGCCTGGACGGAAGGGGGATACGAGCAGTACTTC